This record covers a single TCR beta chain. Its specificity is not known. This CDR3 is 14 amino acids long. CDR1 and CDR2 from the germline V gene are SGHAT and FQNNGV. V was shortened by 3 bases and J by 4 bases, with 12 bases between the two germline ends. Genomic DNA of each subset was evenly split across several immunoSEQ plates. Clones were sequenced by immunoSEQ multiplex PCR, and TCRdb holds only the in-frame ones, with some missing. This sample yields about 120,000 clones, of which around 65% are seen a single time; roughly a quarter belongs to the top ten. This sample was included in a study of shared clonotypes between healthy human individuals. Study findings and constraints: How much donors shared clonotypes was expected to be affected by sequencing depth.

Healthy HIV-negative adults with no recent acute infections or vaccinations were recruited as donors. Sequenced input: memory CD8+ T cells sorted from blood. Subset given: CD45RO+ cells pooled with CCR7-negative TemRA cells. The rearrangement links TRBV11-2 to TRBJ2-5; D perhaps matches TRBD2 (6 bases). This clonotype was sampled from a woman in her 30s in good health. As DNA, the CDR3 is TGTGCCAGCAGCTTTCGACCGGGAGTAGAGACCCAGTACTTC. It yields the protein CASSFRPGVETQYF.